This TCR beta chain was identified during a study of T-cell memory formation after mild COVID-19. Study context: Clusters of TCRs were largely donor specific. Study findings and constraints: Whereas later expanders leaned CD4+, clones contracting day 15 to 85 showed a balanced CD4/CD8 makeup. The second-wave clones peaking on day 37 were not confirmed as SARS-CoV-2-specific.

Points on this clonotype: Antigen: not known. A read error may account for a junction end that differs from germline.

Researchers used 5'RACE with constant-segment primers to make TCR alpha and TCR beta cDNA libraries that carry sample barcodes and UMIs. TCRdb reanalysed the 5' RACE reads using MiXCR and keeps one entry per CDR3 protein. The top ten hold more than 8% of the sample, which has some 450,000 distinct CDR3 sequences, approximately 20% seen once. In germline, CDR1 is MNHEY, CDR2 SVGEGT. This CDR3 is built from 13 residues. This chain connects TRBV6-2 or TRBV6-3 to TRBJ2-1, with D perhaps matching TRBD2 (6 bases). The sequence came from an adult woman who had mild COVID-19 (a few samples of this study predate the infection). Cell type and time point are not known. Material: PBMCs or a T cell subset sorted from them (not recorded which). The CDR3 coding sequence is TGTGCCGGCACCTACGGGGGAAGTCCTGAGAAGTTCTTC. Its translation: CAGTYGGSPEKFF.